This T cell receptor (beta chain) appears in the sequencing data of a study of T cells in localized non-small cell lung cancer. Sequenced by immunoSEQ multiplex PCR; TCRdb stores in-frame clones only, minus some. The sample holds 40,000 to 65,000 clones, approximately 86% seen once. The sample consisted of PBMCs, taken before any cancer treatment. This clonotype originated in a female donor with stage II lung adenocarcinoma.

The CDR3 sequence is CASSLTGDSTEAFF. CDR3 coding DNA: TGTGCCAGCAGCTTAACGGGGGATAGCACTGAAGCTTTCTTT. The J gene is TRBJ1-1, the V gene TRBV7-3; TRBD1 might be the D (5 bases). The germline V gene has CDR1 SGHTA and CDR2 FQGTGA. Between the trimmed V and J ends, which lost 0 bases and 4 bases, there was a span of 9 bases. The CDR3 runs to 14 residues.